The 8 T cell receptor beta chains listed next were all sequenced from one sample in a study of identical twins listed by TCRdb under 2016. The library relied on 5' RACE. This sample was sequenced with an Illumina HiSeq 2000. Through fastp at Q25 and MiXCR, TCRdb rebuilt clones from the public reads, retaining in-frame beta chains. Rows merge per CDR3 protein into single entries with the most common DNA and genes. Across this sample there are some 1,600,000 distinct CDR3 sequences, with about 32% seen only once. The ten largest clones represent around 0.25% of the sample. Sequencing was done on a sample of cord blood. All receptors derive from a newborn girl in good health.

CDR3 nucleotide sequence: TGCAGTGCTAGAGTTCTAGCGGGGAGCAATGAGCAGTTCTTC. Its protein is CSARVLAGSNEQFF. This chain links TRBV20-1 with TRBJ2-1, with 9 bases identical to TRBD2. V gave up 1 base and J gave up 6 bases; unmatched junction bases: 4. Looked up from germline, CDR1 is DFQATT and CDR2 is SNEGSKA (reference sequence). The CDR3 is made up of 14 amino acids.

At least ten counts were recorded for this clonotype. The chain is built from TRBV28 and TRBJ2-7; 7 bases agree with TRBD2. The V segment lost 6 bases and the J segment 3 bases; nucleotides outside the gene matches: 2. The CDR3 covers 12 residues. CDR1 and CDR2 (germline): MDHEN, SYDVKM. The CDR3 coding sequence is TGTGCCAGCAGCTGGACTAGCTACGAGCAGTACTTC. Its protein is CASSWTSYEQYF.

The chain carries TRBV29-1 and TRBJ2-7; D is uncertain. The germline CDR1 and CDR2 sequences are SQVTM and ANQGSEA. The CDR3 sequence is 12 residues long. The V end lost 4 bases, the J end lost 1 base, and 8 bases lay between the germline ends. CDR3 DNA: TGCAGCGTTGGGAGCAAGTCCTACGAGCAGTACTTC. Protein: CSVGSKSYEQYF.

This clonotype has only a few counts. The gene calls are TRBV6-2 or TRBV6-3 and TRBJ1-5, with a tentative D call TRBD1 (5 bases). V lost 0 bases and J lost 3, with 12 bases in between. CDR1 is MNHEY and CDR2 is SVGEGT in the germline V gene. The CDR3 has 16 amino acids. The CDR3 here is CASSYSRGYINQPQHF. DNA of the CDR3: TGTGCCAGCAGTTACTCGAGGGGATATATCAATCAGCCCCAGCATTTT.

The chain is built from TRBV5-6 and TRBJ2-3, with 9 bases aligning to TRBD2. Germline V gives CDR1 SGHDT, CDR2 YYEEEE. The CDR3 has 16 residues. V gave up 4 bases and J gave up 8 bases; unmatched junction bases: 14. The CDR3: CASSPLRLADAGTQYF. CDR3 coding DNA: TGTGCCAGCAGCCCACTCAGACTAGCGGACGCAGGTACGCAGTATTTT.

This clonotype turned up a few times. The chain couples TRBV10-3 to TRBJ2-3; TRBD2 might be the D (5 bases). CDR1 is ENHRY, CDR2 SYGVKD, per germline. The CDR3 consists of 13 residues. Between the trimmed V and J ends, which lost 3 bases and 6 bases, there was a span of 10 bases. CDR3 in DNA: TGTGCCATCAGTGACGGGGATCCGGATACGCAGTATTTT. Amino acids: CAISDGDPDTQYF.

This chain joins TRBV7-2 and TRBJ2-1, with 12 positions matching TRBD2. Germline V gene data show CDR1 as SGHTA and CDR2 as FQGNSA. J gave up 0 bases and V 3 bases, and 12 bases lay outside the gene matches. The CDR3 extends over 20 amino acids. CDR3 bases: TGTGCCAGCAGCTTCAAAACTAGCGGGGGGCCCTTTAGCTCCTACAATGAGCAGTTCTTC. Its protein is CASSFKTSGGPFSSYNEQFF.

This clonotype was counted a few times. CDR3 sequence: CAISEADYSPLHF. CDR3 nucleotides: TGTGCCATCAGTGAGGCGGACTATTCACCCCTCCACTTT. The chain uses TRBV10-3 and TRBJ1-6, with D unclear. Trimming shortened V by 2 bases and J by 8 bases, and 7 bases separated the two germline ends. Germline values: CDR1 ENHRY, CDR2 SYGVKD. The CDR3 consists of 13 residues.